The 26 T cell receptor beta chains below all came from one sample that was sequenced in a study of cytomegalovirus exposure and HLA in healthy donors. Vbeta (60) and Jbeta (13) primers were used in the PCR. Measured with immunoSEQ multiplex PCR; TCRdb has only the in-frame clones, and not every one. The sample consists of about 120,000 clones, around 78% of them appearing once. Sequenced: PBMCs. These receptors all stem from a woman aged 25 to 39 in good health and CMV-seropositive.

This CDR3 is CASTRTGHQPQHF. The DNA of the CDR3 is TGTGCCAGCACAAGGACAGGGCACCAGCCCCAGCATTTT. J is TRBJ1-5 and V is TRBV28; 8 bases fit TRBD1. Germline values: CDR1 MDHEN, CDR2 SYDVKM. Germline trimming cut 7 bases from V and 7 bases from J; bases unmatched to any gene: 6. The CDR3 loop spans 13 amino acids. The full variable domain, completed using reference TRBV28 and TRBJ1-5, is DVKVTQSSRYLVKRTGEKVFLECVQDMDHENMFWYRQDPGLGLRLIYFSYDVKMKEKGDIPEGYSVSREKKERFSLILESASTNQTSMYLCASTRTGHQPQHFGDGTRLSIL.

This clone has a handful of counts. The rearrangement joins TRBV29-1 to TRBJ1-2, with 8 positions matching TRBD1. The CDR3 runs to 15 residues. Germline values: CDR1 SQVTM, CDR2 ANQGSEA. After removal of 3 bases from V and 3 bases from J, the junction contained 9 bases not matched to a gene. The CDR3 loop reads CSVDGGTGSYYGYTF. The CDR3 bases are TGCAGCGTTGACGGGGGGACAGGCTCCTACTATGGCTACACCTTC.

This chain uses TRBV6-1 with TRBJ2-7, with D possibly being TRBD2 (6 bases). Looked up from germline, CDR1 is MNHNS and CDR2 is SASEGT. The CDR3 is 16 residues long. Trimming cost V 0 bases and J 0 bases, with 12 bases left between them. The CDR3 DNA reads TGTGCCAGCAGTGAAGCGGGACGGAGGGGCTCCTACGAGCAGTACTTC. It specifies CASSEAGRRGSYEQYF.

As concerns this clone: A junction end diverges from the germline sequence, so it may reflect a read error. The chain combines TRBV7-9 with TRBJ1-1; the D is unclear. This CDR3 comprises 13 residues. Germline V CDR1 and CDR2: SEHNR, FQNEAQ (reference sequence). The CDR3 here is CSSSNYGVEIAFF. The CDR3 DNA is TGTTCCAGCAGCAACTACGGGGTAGAGATTGCTTTCTTT.

The chain uses TRBV27 and TRBJ1-1, with a tentative D call TRBD1 (5 bases). The germline V gene has CDR1 MNHEY and CDR2 SMNVEV (reference sequence). Trimming cost V 8 bases and J 3 bases, with 10 bases left between them. This CDR3 has 12 residues. The CDR3 sequence is CASWGGHTEAFF. The CDR3 nucleotides read TGTGCCAGCTGGGGCGGCCACACTGAAGCTTTCTTT.

The V and J genes are TRBV15 and TRBJ2-3, with 9 bases that match TRBD1. V lost 5 bases and J lost 2; bases outside the gene matches: 2. This CDR3 has 14 residues. Germline loops: CDR1 LNHNV, CDR2 YYDKDF (reference sequence). The CDR3 protein is CATSRDRATDTQYF. DNA for the CDR3: TGTGCCACCAGCCGGGACAGGGCCACAGATACGCAGTATTTT.

The chain couples TRBV23-1 to TRBJ2-7, with D tentatively TRBD1 (6 bases). TRBV23-1 is sorted into the ORF group, with uncertain function. Trimming left V 0 bases short and J 5 bases short, with 23 bases between. The CDR3 is made up of 18 amino acids. The CDR3 spells CASSQSGIQSPWDNEQYF. In DNA form, the CDR3 reads TGCGCCAGCAGTCAATCGGGGATACAGAGCCCATGGGACAACGAGCAGTACTTC.

The chain couples TRBV7-2 to TRBJ2-5; tentatively, D is TRBD1 (6 bases). The V end was cut by 2 bases, the J end by 10 bases, with 14 bases between. Germline-derived CDR1 and CDR2 are SGHTA and FQGNSA. The CDR3 spans 13 residues. The CDR3 spells CASSLRQENGQYF. The CDR3 DNA is TGTGCCAGCAGCTTAAGACAGGAGAATGGCCAGTACTTC.

The chain uses TRBV19 and TRBJ1-1; perhaps TRBD1 as D (6 bases). This CDR3 comprises 12 residues. Germline assignment: CDR1 LNHDA and CDR2 SQIVND (reference sequence). In nucleotides, the CDR3 is TGTACTCGGGACATTTTGGACACTGAAGCTTTCTTT. Its protein is CTRDILDTEAFF. Supplemented by reference TRBV19 and TRBJ1-1, the full variable domain reads DGGITQSPKYLFRKEGQNVTLSCEQNLNHDAMYWYRQDPGQGLRLIYYSQIVNDFQKGDIAEGYSVSREKKESFPLTVTSAQKNPTAFYLCTRDILDTEAFFGQGTRLTVV.

The V gene is TRBV11-3, the J gene TRBJ2-1; 12 nucleotides match TRBD2. CDR1 is SGHNT, CDR2 YENEEA, per germline. This CDR3 is built from 13 residues. J gave up 8 bases and V 5 bases, and 1 base lay outside the gene matches. CDR3 residues: CASSLAGGDEQFF. CDR3 DNA: TGTGCCAGCAGCCTAGCGGGGGGGGATGAGCAGTTCTTC.

As to this clone: Different DNA sequences within this sample yield the same CDR3. This sequence joins TRBV7-9 and TRBJ1-1, with a weak D call TRBD1 (5 bases). In germline, CDR1 is SEHNR, CDR2 FQNEAQ (reference sequence). The V and J ends lost 4 bases and 2 bases respectively, with 8 bases between them. The CDR3 sequence is 13 residues long. DNA for the CDR3: TGTGCCAGCAGCTCCCAGGGAAACACTGAAGCTTTCTTT. Translation gives CASSSQGNTEAFF. Using reference TRBV7-9 and TRBJ1-1 for the parts outside the CDR3, the full variable domain is DTGVSQNPRHKITKRGQNVTFRCDPISEHNRLYWYRQTLGQGPEFLTYFQNEAQLEKSRLLSDRFSAERPKGSFSTLEIQRTEQGDSAMYLCASSSQGNTEAFFGQGTRLTVV.

A note on this clone: The same CDR3 arises from other DNA sequences in this sample as well. V gene TRBV28 combines with J gene TRBJ2-2; TRBD2 matches 7 bases. CDR1 is MDHEN, CDR2 SYDVKM, per germline. The CDR3 spans 15 residues. V shed 3 bases and J 0 bases; nucleotides not matched to a gene: 1. The CDR3 coding sequence is TGTGCCAGCAGTTTCGCGGGGGCGAACACCGGGGAGCTGTTTTTT. Protein: CASSFAGANTGELFF.

This clone was detected once. This CDR3 is CASSPRRGSYYNSPLHF. In DNA form, the CDR3 reads TGTGCCAGCAGCCCCCGACGAGGGAGCTACTATAATTCACCCCTCCACTTT. The rearrangement links TRBV7-9 to TRBJ1-6; no reliable D call. V was shortened by 5 bases and J by 3 bases, with 17 bases between the two germline ends. This CDR3 comprises 17 residues. CDR1 is SEHNR and CDR2 is FQNEAQ in the germline V gene (reference sequence).

The chain couples TRBV28 to TRBJ1-2; D not certain. The length of the CDR3 is 13 residues. Germline CDR1 reads MDHEN; CDR2 reads SYDVKM. V gave up 6 bases and J gave up 0 bases, with 8 bases separating them. CDR3 in DNA: TGTGCCAGCAGCGCGGAGTCTAACTATGGCTACACCTTC. Translating it yields CASSAESNYGYTF.

The chain couples TRBV7-2 to TRBJ1-3; the D is unclear. Germline lookup yields CDR1 SGHTA and CDR2 FQGNSA. This CDR3 comprises 14 residues. The germline V and J ends were trimmed by 1 base and 8 bases, with 12 bases remaining between them. This CDR3 is CASSLGASEDTIYF. In nucleotides, the CDR3 is TGTGCCAGCAGCTTAGGCGCGTCCGAGGACACCATATATTTT.

The rearrangement links TRBV27 to TRBJ2-5, with no clear D. Near its end, the DNA agrees better with TRBJ2-7, so the J call may be wrong. The CDR3 spans 14 residues. Germline V gene data show CDR1 as MNHEY and CDR2 as SMNVEV (reference sequence). In nucleotides, the CDR3 is TGTGCCAGCAGGACTTTAGGCACTTCCTACGAGCAGTACTTC. Its protein product is CASRTLGTSYEQYF.

This clone appeared a few times. The chain carries TRBV29-1 and TRBJ2-7, with TRBD1 identical over 11 bases. Germline values: CDR1 SQVTM, CDR2 ANQGSEA. Trimming cost V 4 bases and J 7 bases; bases outside gene matches: 6. The CDR3 has 13 residues. The CDR3 DNA sequence: TGCAGCGTTGTGAGGACAGGGGGCAGAGAGCAGTACTTC. This encodes CSVVRTGGREQYF.

This clone appeared a single time. The J gene is TRBJ2-7, the V gene TRBV5-6, with 14 bases that match TRBD2. Germline V lookup: CDR1 SGHDT, CDR2 YYEEEE. With 2 bases clipped from V and 2 bases from J, the junction kept 9 bases outside the gene matches. The CDR3 is made up of 18 amino acids. The CDR3, as DNA: TGTGCCAGCAGCTTCAGGACTAGCGGGGGGCCGTCCACCTACGAGCAGTACTTC. Translation gives CASSFRTSGGPSTYEQYF.

This chain connects TRBV27 to TRBJ1-5; the D gene is possibly TRBD1 (5 bases). The germline gives CDR1 MNHEY, CDR2 SMNVEV (reference sequence). The CDR3 is 14 residues long. The ends were cut back, 1 base at V and 6 bases at J, with 10 bases in the middle. CDR3 DNA sequence: TGTGCCAGCAGTTTATTAGGAGGGGTTCAGCCCCAGCATTTT. It specifies CASSLLGGVQPQHF.

The J gene is TRBJ2-1, the V gene TRBV5-4, with a weak D call TRBD2 (5 bases). Deletions cut 3 bases from V and 11 bases from J, with 9 bases between. Germline V gene lookup returns CDR1 SGHNT and CDR2 YYREEE (reference sequence). CDR3 length: 11 residues. CDR3 bases: TGTGCCAGCAGCTACCGGGATCAGCAGTTCTTC. As protein: CASSYRDQQFF.

This clone has a single count. This chain joins TRBV30 and TRBJ2-5, with TRBD1 matching 7 bases. Trimming removed 5 bases from V and 3 bases from J; junction bases left unmatched: 6. Germline loops: CDR1 GTSNPN, CDR2 SVGIG (reference sequence). This CDR3 contains 13 residues. The CDR3 sequence is CAWEGTEKETQYF. The CDR3 DNA is TGTGCCTGGGAAGGGACAGAGAAAGAGACCCAGTACTTC.

The J gene is TRBJ2-5, the V gene TRBV4-1, with 7 bases matching TRBD2. V dropped 0 bases and J dropped 2; count of bases not matched to a gene: 9. The germline gives CDR1 MGHRA, CDR2 YSYEKL. The CDR3 is 17 amino acids. CDR3 coding DNA: TGCGCCAGCAGCCAAGAGTCCCCCGGGGGGTTTCAAGAGACCCAGTACTTC. It codes for CASSQESPGGFQETQYF.

This clone was counted once. This chain links TRBV19 with TRBJ2-1, with 9 nucleotides matching TRBD2. The CDR3 runs to 14 residues. V shed 5 bases, J shed 8 bases, and the junction held 7 bases outside the gene matches. CDR1 is LNHDA, CDR2 SQIVND, per germline (reference sequence). CDR3 loop: CASSGRGGVDEQFF. CDR3 bases: TGTGCCAGTAGTGGGCGGGGGGGCGTCGATGAGCAGTTCTTC.

The rearrangement links TRBV19 to TRBJ1-2, with D possibly matching TRBD1 (6 bases). Per the germline V gene, CDR1 is LNHDA and CDR2 is SQIVND (reference sequence). The CDR3 totals 15 residues. V was shortened by 4 bases and J by 2 bases, with 14 bases between the two germline ends. The CDR3 sequence: CASSNRAVFNYGYTF. For the CDR3, the DNA is TGTGCCAGTAGTAACAGGGCAGTCTTCAACTATGGCTACACCTTC.

The chain couples TRBV13 to TRBJ2-1; 9 bases are a match to TRBD1. The CDR3 is 15 amino acids. Unmatched junction bases numbered 9, after V lost 5 bases and J lost 7 bases. Germline CDR1 and CDR2: PRHDT and FYEKMQ (reference sequence). CDR3 in DNA: TGTGCCAGCAGCAGGGACAGGGACGGTGCAAATGAGCAGTTCTTC. Translation: CASSRDRDGANEQFF.

This clone was detected only a few times. The V gene is TRBV5-4, the J gene TRBJ2-2, with 8 bases fitting TRBD1. Trimming took 4 bases from V and 4 from J; bases not matched to a gene: 3. The germline CDR1 and CDR2 sequences are SGHNT and YYREEE (reference sequence). The CDR3 totals 14 residues. CDR3 sequence: CASSLQGGTGELFF. CDR3 DNA sequence: TGTGCCAGCAGCCTACAGGGGGGCACCGGGGAGCTGTTTTTT.